This TCR beta chain is from a study of OX40 agonist ivuxolimab in advanced cancers. Findings and limits, study-wide: No determination was made of the antigen specificity of the expanded peripheral T cells. On average, CD8+ T cells showed a greater number of expanded clones than CD4+.

About this clone itself: Its cognate antigen is unknown.

Repertoires were generated with immunoSEQ multiplex PCR, while TCRdb's copy carries only in-frame clones and drops some. The sample has 55,000 to 70,000 clones; 84% are singletons. CDR1 and CDR2 (germline): SGHRS, YFSETQ. The CDR3 contains 16 residues. V was cut by 1 base and J by 2 bases, with 15 bases left in between. Here the sequenced sample was CD4+ or CD8+ T cells sorted from blood, taken in a trial of the OX40 agonist ivuxolimab. The clonotype was recovered from an adult with an advanced solid tumor such as melanoma, head and neck, liver or kidney cancer. J is TRBJ1-2 and V is TRBV5-1; the D gene is possibly TRBD1 (5 bases). The CDR3 DNA is TGCGCCAGCAGCTTGAGGCAGGGAGGGGAAAACTATGGCTACACCTTC. Translated, it gives CASSLRQGGENYGYTF.